This T cell receptor (beta chain) was captured in a study of blood T cell repertoires in COVID-19. Study details: There were acute and convalescent COVID-19 samples, and they came from the United States, Italy and Spain.

CDR1 LNHDA and CDR2 SQIVND come from the germline V gene (reference sequence). The CDR3 consists of 14 residues. Trimming removed 4 bases at V and 0 bases at J, with 9 bases between. Method: immunoSEQ multiplex PCR; TCRdb's copy keeps in-frame clones and lacks some. The table includes 210,000 or so clones, more than 70% detected once. The chain employs TRBV19 and TRBJ1-1, with D perhaps matching TRBD1 (6 bases). The sample comprised PBMCs or T cells enriched from blood (not recorded which). This TCR was sampled from a man aged 25 to 40 with acute COVID-19. CDR3 amino acids: CASSRTVMNTEAFF. The DNA of the CDR3 is TGTGCCAGTAGTAGGACAGTGATGAACACTGAAGCTTTCTTT.